This T cell receptor beta chain was documented in a study of blood T cell repertoires in COVID-19. Assay used: immunoSEQ multiplex PCR; TCRdb lists only in-frame clones, some missing. There are about 280,000 clones in the sample; around 83% occur only once, and roughly 4.7% lies in the top ten. This clone occurred once. Germline assignment: CDR1 SGHRS and CDR2 YFSETQ. The V gene lost 5 bases and the J gene lost 0 bases, with 10 bases spanning the gap. The CDR3 runs to 14 residues. The cohort comprised adults aged roughly 18 to 95 years residing in about 25 US areas. Participant-given clinical history determined each cohort assignment.

The sequence came from a man aged 35 to 55 who had been exposed to COVID-19. This chain connects TRBV5-1 to TRBJ2-3, with D possibly TRBD1 on 6 matching bases. The sample was PBMCs or T cells enriched from blood (not recorded which). This CDR3 reads CASRGQPSTDTQYF. The CDR3 DNA follows: TGCGCCAGCAGGGGACAACCTAGCACAGATACGCAGTATTTT.